Listed here are 5 T cell receptor beta chains from one sample, sequenced in a study of shared clonotypes between healthy human individuals. Assay: immunoSEQ multiplex PCR; the TCRdb copy retains only in-frame clones and omits some. The sample has over 700,000 clones, 72% seen once; the top ten hold 1.8%. The sample comprised memory CD4+ T cells sorted from blood. Subset reported: CD45RA-negative fraction. The source of these receptors is a woman between 25 and 40 years old in good health.

In its sample, this clone was seen once. The genes are TRBV11-2 and TRBJ2-5, with TRBD2 identical over 9 bases. The CDR3 totals 16 residues. Trimming cost V 7 bases and J 0 bases; bases outside gene matches: 9. The germline CDR1 and CDR2 sequences are SGHAT and FQNNGV. The DNA for the CDR3 is TGTGCCAGCACCCCTGGAGGACTAGCGAACCAAGAGACCCAGTACTTC. As protein: CASTPGGLANQETQYF.

The table lists this clone with a count of one. V and J are TRBV5-5 and TRBJ2-1, with D perhaps given as TRBD1 or TRBD2 (6 bases each). The V gene lost 3 bases and the J gene lost 8 bases, with 12 bases spanning the gap. Germline CDR1 is SGHKS and CDR2 is YYEKEE (reference sequence). The CDR3 spans 13 residues. For the CDR3, the DNA is TGTGCCAGCAGCTGGCCAGGGGAGGATGAGCAGTTCTTC. This translates into CASSWPGEDEQFF.

The rearrangement joins TRBV5-4 to TRBJ2-5; D uncertain. Germline CDR1 and CDR2: SGHNT and YYREEE (reference sequence). This CDR3 is built from 13 residues. Trimming removed 5 bases at V and 5 bases at J, with 13 bases between. The CDR3 DNA reads TGTGCCAGCAGTCAAAACGGTTGGGAGACCCAGTACTTC. As protein: CASSQNGWETQYF.

The chain employs TRBV6-5 and TRBJ1-1; the D is unclear. V was pared by 6 bases and J by 1 base, with 12 bases between. This CDR3 is built from 14 residues. CDR1 is MNHEY, CDR2 SVGAGI, per germline. The CDR3 region is CASRRGRANTEAFF. CDR3 nucleotides: TGTGCCAGCAGACGCGGACGGGCGAACACTGAAGCTTTCTTT.

This clone appeared a few times. The CDR3 DNA is TGTGCCAGCAGCATGGGGACGGACTACGAGCAGTACTTC. Protein: CASSMGTDYEQYF. This chain joins TRBV28 and TRBJ2-7; possibly TRBD1 or TRBD2 for D (5 bases each). Germline lookup yields CDR1 MDHEN and CDR2 SYDVKM. Trimming stripped 6 bases from V and 3 bases from J, with 12 bases between. The CDR3 is made up of 13 amino acids.